A single sample is the source of the 25 T cell receptor beta chains below, sequenced in a study of T cells in Graves' hyperthyroidism and ophthalmopathy (dated by TCRdb to the late 2010s). Receptor libraries were prepared by multiplex PCR. The data were produced on an Illumina HiSeq 2000. The TCR beta CDR3 regions were amplified from the RNA transcripts. The TCR CDR3 was subjected to a first round of RT-PCR using the HTBI primer set and the Qiagen OneStep RT-PCR kit. Through fastp at Q25 and MiXCR, TCRdb rebuilt clones from the public reads, retaining in-frame beta chains. CDR3 protein sequences are deduplicated, and each keeps its most common genes and DNA. The table for this sample lists 600,000 to 700,000 distinct CDR3 sequences; 45% of them were counted only once. Approximately 6.8% of the sample is taken by the ten largest. Sequencing used peripheral blood or thyroid tissue (not recorded which). These receptors originate from an adult man with Graves' disease, either hyperthyroidism or ophthalmopathy (not recorded which).

Details on this clonotype: At one boundary the junction diverges from the germline segment, which might be a read error. The V gene is TRBV5-1, the J gene TRBJ1-1; 9 bases match TRBD1. There are 12 residues in the CDR3. Per the germline V gene, CDR1 is SGHRS and CDR2 is YFSETQ. The CDR3 is CASSSTGGETFF. The CDR3 DNA sequence: TGCGCCAGCAGCTCGACAGGGGGTGAAACTTTCTTT. Complete variable domain (other parts from reference TRBV5-1 and TRBJ1-1): KAGVTQTPRYLIKTRGQQVTLSCSPISGHRSVSWYQQTPGQGLQFLFEYFSETQRNKGNFPGRFSGRQFSNSRSEMNVSTLELGDSALYLCASSSTGGETFFGQGTRLTVV.

The chain is built from TRBV2 and TRBJ1-2; 8 bases match TRBD1. The length of the CDR3 is 12 residues. CDR1 is SNHLY and CDR2 is FYNNEI in the germline V gene. V shed 3 bases, J shed 12 bases, and the junction held 6 bases outside the gene matches. As DNA, the CDR3 is TGTGCCAGCAGTGAGGACAGGGCTGGAAACACCTTC. As protein: CASSEDRAGNTF.

V gene TRBV10-3 combines with J gene TRBJ1-1; 10 positions agree with TRBD1. Germline V lookup: CDR1 ENHRY, CDR2 SYGVKD. CDR3 size: 17 residues. V shed 10 bases and J 0 bases; nucleotides not matched to a gene: 14. CDR3: CASSPWTGGPLNTEAFF. CDR3 sequence (DNA): TGTGCCAGCAGCCCTTGGACAGGGGGGCCGTTGAACACTGAAGCTTTCTTT.

The chain carries TRBV12-3 or TRBV12-4 and TRBJ1-4; 7 positions match TRBD1. CDR3 length equals 14 residues. J gave up 3 bases and V 7 bases, and 5 bases lay outside the gene matches. This chain's CDR3 is CASNHTGANEKLFF. For the CDR3, the DNA is TGTGCCAGCAATCATACAGGGGCTAATGAAAAACTGTTTTTT.

Remarks on this clonotype: A read error may explain this, as a much larger clone is one base away. The V call is TRBV7-9, the J call TRBJ1-1; no firm D call. Per germline, CDR1 SEHNR and CDR2 FQNEAQ (reference sequence). The CDR3 has 13 residues. This CDR3 reads CASSLPVGTKAFF. CDR3 sequence (DNA): TGTGCCAGCAGCTTACCTGTGGGCACTAAAGCTTTCTTT.

This chain uses TRBV20-1 with TRBJ1-1, with a tentative D call TRBD1 (5 bases). Germline V gene sequence: CDR1 DFQATT, CDR2 SNEGSKA (reference sequence). Trimming removed 4 bases at V and 0 bases at J, with 12 bases between. This CDR3 is built from 14 residues. The CDR3 DNA reads TGCAGTGCTAACGATGGACACTTGAACACTGAAGCTTTCTTT. Translating it yields CSANDGHLNTEAFF.

This chain connects TRBV20-1 to TRBJ2-5; TRBD2 matches 9 bases. This CDR3 contains 14 residues. The junction had 8 bases not matched to a gene; V was cut back by 3 bases and J by 6 bases. The V gene's germline CDR1 is DFQATT and CDR2 SNEGSKA (reference sequence). The DNA for the CDR3 is TGCAGTGCTAGGAAACTAGCGGGTCAGCAGACCCAGTACTTC. Translation gives CSARKLAGQQTQYF.

CDR3 in amino acids: CASSSLAGGPGQETQYF. Written as DNA, the CDR3 is TGTGCCAGCAGCTCACTAGCGGGGGGGCCAGGACAAGAGACCCAGTACTTC. The rearrangement uses TRBV7-9 and TRBJ2-5, with 13 bases that match TRBD2. The CDR3 has 17 amino acids. Unmatched junction bases numbered 7, after V lost 4 bases and J lost 2 bases. The V gene's germline CDR1 is SEHNR and CDR2 FQNEAQ (reference sequence).

This clonotype showed up just a few times. This chain links TRBV7-2 with TRBJ1-6; 10 bases line up with TRBD1. The germline CDR1 and CDR2 sequences are SGHTA and FQGNSA. J was trimmed by 10 bases and V by 5 bases; bases with no gene match: 5. This CDR3 is built from 14 residues. The CDR3 sequence is CASSQDRGQSPLHF. DNA for the CDR3: TGTGCCAGCAGCCAAGACAGGGGGCAATCACCCCTCCACTTT.

The genes are TRBV7-3 and TRBJ2-7; 10 positions match TRBD1. V shed 7 bases, J shed 4 bases, and the junction held 10 bases outside the gene matches. CDR3 size: 15 residues. Germline V CDR1 and CDR2: SGHTA, FQGTGA. The CDR3 here is CASNPGPGQGYEQYF. The CDR3 region has the DNA TGTGCCAGCAATCCAGGCCCGGGACAGGGGTACGAGCAGTACTTC.

This clonotype appeared a few times. The chain employs TRBV7-9 and TRBJ1-1; D gene uncertain. Germline loops: CDR1 SEHNR, CDR2 FQNEAQ (reference sequence). The V end was cut by 3 bases, the J end by 1 base, with 12 bases between. This CDR3 region has 15 residues. The CDR3 DNA is TGTGCCAGCAGCTTTTACAGTACCCCGAACACTGAAGCTTTCTTT. Its translation: CASSFYSTPNTEAFF.

The genes are TRBV7-8 and TRBJ2-7; TRBD2 agrees at 8 bases. Germline values: CDR1 SGHVS, CDR2 FQNEAQ. The CDR3 runs 14 residues. V shed 6 bases, J shed 2 bases, and the junction held 6 bases outside the gene matches. The CDR3 DNA follows: TGTGCCAGCAGGGAAGCGGGAGACCCCTACGAGCAGTACTTC. It translates to CASREAGDPYEQYF. The complete variable domain, with remaining parts taken from reference TRBV7-8 and TRBJ2-7, reads GAGVSQSPRYKVAKRGQDVALRCDPISGHVSLFWYQQALGQGPEFLTYFQNEAQLDKSGLPSDRFFAERPEGSVSTLKIQRTQQEDSAVYLCASREAGDPYEQYFGPGTRLTVT.

The CDR3: CAISGGESAAYEQYF. The CDR3 nucleotides read TGTGCCATCAGTGGGGGGGAATCGGCCGCCTACGAGCAGTACTTC. The J gene is TRBJ2-7, the V gene TRBV10-3; weak D call: TRBD2 (6 bases). V was clipped by 4 bases and J by 2 bases, with 15 bases between them. Germline V lookup: CDR1 ENHRY, CDR2 SYGVKD. There are 15 residues in the CDR3.

This clonotype was recorded only once. This chain links TRBV25-1 with TRBJ1-2, with D tentatively TRBD1 (5 bases). The V and J ends lost 5 bases and 8 bases respectively, with 18 bases between them. CDR3 length: 14 amino acids. CDR1 MGHDK and CDR2 SYGVNS come from the germline V gene. CDR3 in DNA: TGTGCCAGCAGTTACTCCGGGACTTCAGAGGGCTACACCTTC. Translation gives CASSYSGTSEGYTF.

This clonotype showed up many times. The V gene is TRBV10-3, the J gene TRBJ2-7; 11 bases agree with TRBD1. The CDR3 spans 15 residues. Germline V gives CDR1 ENHRY, CDR2 SYGVKD. After removal of 4 bases from V and 2 bases from J, the junction contained 4 bases not matched to a gene. CDR3: CAISGPGQGAYEQYF. The CDR3 DNA is TGTGCCATCAGTGGGCCGGGACAGGGGGCCTACGAGCAGTACTTC.

In regard to this clonotype: At one of its ends the junction is not consistent with the germline gene, which may arise from a read error. The rearrangement joins TRBV10-3 to TRBJ2-5; no definite D call. Germline loops: CDR1 ENHRY, CDR2 SYGVKD. The CDR3 is made up of 15 amino acids. CDR3 protein: CASSKLTRHQETQYF. CDR3 bases: TGTGCCAGCAGTAAGTTGACTCGGCACCAAGAGACCCAGTACTTC.

There are many counts of this clonotype. This rearrangement joins TRBV2 to TRBJ1-5; 8 nucleotides line up with TRBD1. The germline V gene encodes CDR1 SNHLY and CDR2 FYNNEI. V lost 6 bases and J lost 1; bases outside the gene matches: 5. The CDR3 extends over 15 amino acids. CDR3 loop: CASRTGERSNQPQHF. CDR3 sequence (DNA): TGTGCCAGCAGGACAGGGGAAAGAAGCAATCAGCCCCAGCATTTT.

The V and J genes are TRBV5-1 and TRBJ1-3; TRBD1 might be the D (5 bases). The CDR3 contains 15 residues. Germline V lookup: CDR1 SGHRS, CDR2 YFSETQ. V was cut by 4 bases and J by 0 bases, with 11 bases left in between. The CDR3 reads CASSGGRISGNTIYF. The CDR3, as DNA: TGCGCCAGCAGCGGGGGACGGATCTCTGGAAACACCATATATTTT.

This clonotype was seen many times. This rearrangement joins TRBV7-2 to TRBJ2-7; D gene uncertain. Trimming cost V 8 bases and J 6 bases, with 11 bases left between them. The CDR3 loop spans 11 amino acids. The germline V gene has CDR1 SGHTA and CDR2 FQGNSA. CDR3 DNA sequence: TGTGCCAGCGGATCTATCGGCGAGCAGTACTTC. Protein product: CASGSIGEQYF.

This clonotype came up a few times. The rearrangement joins TRBV7-9 to TRBJ1-1, with unresolved D. CDR1 SEHNR and CDR2 FQNEAQ come from the germline V gene (reference sequence). The CDR3 is 15 amino acids. The V gene lost 1 base and the J gene lost 0 bases, with 9 bases spanning the gap. This CDR3 is CASSLGGNLNTEAFF. DNA of the CDR3: TGTGCCAGCAGCTTAGGAGGAAACTTGAACACTGAAGCTTTCTTT.

This clonotype was recorded at least ten times. The chain carries TRBV24-1 and TRBJ1-5; D gene ambiguous. Deletions cut 0 bases from V and 0 bases from J, with 2 bases between. The CDR3 has 14 amino acids. The V gene's germline CDR1 is KGHDR and CDR2 SFDVKD. The CDR3 sequence is CATSDLRSNQPQHF. The CDR3 bases are TGTGCCACCAGTGATTTGCGTAGCAATCAGCCCCAGCATTTT.

CDR3 DNA: TGTGCCACCAGGGACAGAGATAATTCACCCCTCCACTTT. It yields the protein CATRDRDNSPLHF. The rearrangement joins TRBV24-1 to TRBJ1-6; maybe TRBD1 (6 bases). Germline-derived CDR1 and CDR2 are KGHDR and SFDVKD. V was clipped by 7 bases and J by 5 bases, with 8 bases between them. The CDR3 is 13 residues long.

The table lists this clonotype with many counts. This sequence joins TRBV7-2 and TRBJ1-2; no clear D gene. Looked up from germline, CDR1 is SGHTA and CDR2 is FQGNSA. With 4 bases removed from V and 8 bases from J, the gap between germline ends came to 11 bases. The CDR3 is 12 amino acids. The CDR3 reads CASSYRARGYTF. The CDR3 DNA sequence: TGTGCCAGCAGCTATCGTGCGAGGGGCTACACCTTC.

This chain links TRBV5-4 with TRBJ2-5; a possible D gene is TRBD2 (6 bases). Germline V gene sequence: CDR1 SGHNT, CDR2 YYREEE (reference sequence). The CDR3 consists of 12 residues. CDR3 loop: CARRLALETQYF. Written as DNA, the CDR3 is TGTGCTAGAAGGCTAGCGCTCGAGACCCAGTACTTC.

This chain connects TRBV2 to TRBJ2-5; tentative D call: TRBD2 (5 bases). V lost 6 bases to trimming and J lost 2 bases, with 10 bases between them. The CDR3 runs to 13 residues. Per the germline V gene, CDR1 is SNHLY and CDR2 is FYNNEI. The CDR3 nucleotides read TGTGCCAGCAGCTCCGGGATGCAAGAGACCCAGTACTTC. The encoded protein is CASSSGMQETQYF.